What follows describes a single TCR beta chain. This record belongs to a study of siplizumab effects on memory and regulatory T cells. The CDR3 loop spans 13 amino acids. With V trimmed by 6 bases and J by 6 bases, 8 bases remained unmatched. Germline V lookup: CDR1 SGHAT, CDR2 FQNNGV. Around 10^5 TCR templates per sample were assayed. TCRdb's copy holds only in-frame clones and misses some; the assay was immunoSEQ multiplex PCR. The sample yields 90,000 to 110,000 clones, about 90% seen once. The sequenced sample was Tregs sorted from blood. The clonotype was recovered from a human donor in good health. The V gene is TRBV11-2, the J gene TRBJ2-7, with 7 nucleotides matching TRBD1. CDR3 sequence: CASRERGLSEQYF. DNA of the CDR3: TGTGCCAGCAGGGAGAGGGGGCTCAGCGAGCAGTACTTC.